These 2 T cell receptor beta chains were all obtained from the same sample, sequenced in a study of CD8+ T cells in alopecia areata. Reverse transcription of extracted RNA yielded cDNA, which provided the sequencing template. Generated by immunoSEQ multiplex PCR, the TCRdb table keeps only in-frame clones and is missing some. The sample lists 150,000 to 200,000 clones; just under 65% were seen once. Treatment specified: oral pan-JAK inhibitor, 5-10 mg twice daily. The sample was CD4+ T cells sorted from blood, taken around week 50, from a patient treated with tofacitinib. The receptors shown here come from a human donor with alopecia areata.

The CDR3 loop reads CSVGHSYNSPLHF. The CDR3 region has the DNA TGCAGCGTAGGACATTCCTATAATTCACCCCTCCACTTT. The chain employs TRBV29-1 and TRBJ1-6, with D possibly matching TRBD1 (5 bases). The germline V gene has CDR1 SQVTM and CDR2 ANQGSEA. V was pared by 6 bases and J by 1 base, with 7 bases between. The CDR3 spans 13 residues.

The rearrangement joins TRBV11-2 to TRBJ1-1; D is perhaps TRBD1 (5 bases). Between the trimmed V and J ends, which lost 5 bases and 7 bases, there was a span of 20 bases. Germline V gene sequence: CDR1 SGHAT, CDR2 FQNNGV. CDR3 length: 15 amino acids. The DNA for the CDR3 is TGTGCCAGCAGCGTTACAGGAGCGGGGTACCATGAAGCTTTCTTT. Translation: CASSVTGAGYHEAFF. Complete variable domain (other parts from reference TRBV11-2 and TRBJ1-1): EAGVAQSPRYKIIEKRQSVAFWCNPISGHATLYWYQQILGQGPKLLIQFQNNGVVDDSQLPKDRFSAERLKGVDSTLKIQPAKLEDSAVYLCASSVTGAGYHEAFFGQGTRLTVV.